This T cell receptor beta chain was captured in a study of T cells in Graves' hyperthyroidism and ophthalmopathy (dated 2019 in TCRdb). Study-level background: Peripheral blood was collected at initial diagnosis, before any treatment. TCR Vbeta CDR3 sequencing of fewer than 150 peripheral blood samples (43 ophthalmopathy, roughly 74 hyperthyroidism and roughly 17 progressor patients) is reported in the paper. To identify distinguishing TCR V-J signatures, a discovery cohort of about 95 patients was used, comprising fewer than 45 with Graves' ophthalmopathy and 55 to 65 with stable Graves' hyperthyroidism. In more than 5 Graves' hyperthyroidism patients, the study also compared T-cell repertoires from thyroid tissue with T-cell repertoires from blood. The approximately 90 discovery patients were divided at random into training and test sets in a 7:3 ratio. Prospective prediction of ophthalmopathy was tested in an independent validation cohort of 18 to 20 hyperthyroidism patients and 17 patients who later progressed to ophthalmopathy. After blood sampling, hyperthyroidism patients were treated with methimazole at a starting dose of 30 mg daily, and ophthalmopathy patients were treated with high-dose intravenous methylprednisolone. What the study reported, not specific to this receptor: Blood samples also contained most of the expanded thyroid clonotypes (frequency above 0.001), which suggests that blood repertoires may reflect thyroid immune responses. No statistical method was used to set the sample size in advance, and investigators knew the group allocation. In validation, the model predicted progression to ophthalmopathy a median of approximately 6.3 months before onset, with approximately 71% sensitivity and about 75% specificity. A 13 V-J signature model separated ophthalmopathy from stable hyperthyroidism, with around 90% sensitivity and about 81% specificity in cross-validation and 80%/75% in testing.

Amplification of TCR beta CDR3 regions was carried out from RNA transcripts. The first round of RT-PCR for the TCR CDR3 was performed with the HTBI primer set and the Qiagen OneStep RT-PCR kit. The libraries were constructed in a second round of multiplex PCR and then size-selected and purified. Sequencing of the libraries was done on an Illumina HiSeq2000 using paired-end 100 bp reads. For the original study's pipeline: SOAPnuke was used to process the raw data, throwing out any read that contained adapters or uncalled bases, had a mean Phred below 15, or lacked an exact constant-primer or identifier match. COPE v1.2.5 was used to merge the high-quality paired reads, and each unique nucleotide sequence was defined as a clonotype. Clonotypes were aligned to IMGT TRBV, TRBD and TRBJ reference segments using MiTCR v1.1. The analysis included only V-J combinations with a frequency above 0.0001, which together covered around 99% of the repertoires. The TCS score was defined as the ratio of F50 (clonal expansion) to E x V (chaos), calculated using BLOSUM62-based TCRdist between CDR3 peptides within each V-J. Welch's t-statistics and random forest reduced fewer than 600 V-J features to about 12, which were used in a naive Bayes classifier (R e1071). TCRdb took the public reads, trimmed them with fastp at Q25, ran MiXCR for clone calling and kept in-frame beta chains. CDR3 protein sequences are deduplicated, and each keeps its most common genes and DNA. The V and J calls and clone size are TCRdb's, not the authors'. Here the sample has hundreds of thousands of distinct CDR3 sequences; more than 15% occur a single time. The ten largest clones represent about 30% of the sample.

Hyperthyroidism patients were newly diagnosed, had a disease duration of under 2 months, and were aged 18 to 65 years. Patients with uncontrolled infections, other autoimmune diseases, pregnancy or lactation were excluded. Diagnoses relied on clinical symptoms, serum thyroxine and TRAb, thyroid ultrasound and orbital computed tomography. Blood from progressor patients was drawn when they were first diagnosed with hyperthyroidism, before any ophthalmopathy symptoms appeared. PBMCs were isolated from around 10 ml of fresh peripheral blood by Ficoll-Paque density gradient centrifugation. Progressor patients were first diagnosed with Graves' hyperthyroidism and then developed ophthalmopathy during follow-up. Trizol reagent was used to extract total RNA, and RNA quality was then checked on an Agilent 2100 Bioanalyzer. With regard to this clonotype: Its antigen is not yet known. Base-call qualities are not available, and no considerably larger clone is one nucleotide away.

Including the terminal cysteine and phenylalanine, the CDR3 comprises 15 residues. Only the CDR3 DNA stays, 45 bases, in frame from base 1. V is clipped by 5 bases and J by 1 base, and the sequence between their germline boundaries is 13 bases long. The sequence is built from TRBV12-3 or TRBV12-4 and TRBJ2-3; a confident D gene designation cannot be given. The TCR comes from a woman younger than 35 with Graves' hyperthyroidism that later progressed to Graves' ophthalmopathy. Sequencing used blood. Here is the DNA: TGTGCCAGCAGTGCCGAGGCGCCCGGCACAGATACGCAGTATTTT. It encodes CASSAEAPGTDTQYF.